This T cell receptor beta chain was observed in a study of breast tumors, draining lymph nodes, adjacent tissues. The lymph nodes were axillary draining lymph nodes from breast cancer patients. TCRdb re-called the multiplex PCR reads through MiXCR, storing one row per CDR3 protein. The top ten hold 3% to 4.5% of the sample, which has over 200,000 distinct CDR3 sequences, less than 35% seen once. Study-wide results and limits: Tumor TCR diversity was below lymph nodes but above nontumor tissue. Findings are consistent with lymph node origin and intratumoral expansion of most tumor T cells.

This clonotype came up many times. Its target is not known. This clonotype originated in a female donor with breast cancer. Some clones in this sample may be carry-over from other donors' samples. The sequenced sample was axillary lymph node tissue.

The CDR3 bases are TGCGCCAGCAGCCAAGAACCCACAGACTCCTACGAGCAGTACTTC. Translating gives CASSQEPTDSYEQYF. This chain links TRBV4-1 with TRBJ2-7, with unresolved D. Germline V lookup: CDR1 MGHRA, CDR2 YSYEKL. This CDR3 has 15 amino acids. Trimming took off 0 bases at V and 0 bases at J, with 9 bases between the two ends.